These 10 T cell receptor beta chains came from one sample sequenced in a study of beta chain features in type 1 diabetes. Broader study findings: In every one of the four CD4+ subsets, TCRB CDR3s were moderately but significantly shorter in Type 1 diabetes patients.

Their specific antigens are unknown. The study reverse transcribed the entire isolated RNA, so it sequenced expressed TCRB transcripts. Clones were read by immunoSEQ multiplex PCR, and TCRdb kept only the in-frame ones, dropping some. The table records some 250,000 clones, approximately 10% of them present only once. The sample consisted of naive CD4+ T cells from blood. All receptors derive from a man aged 30 to 45 with type 1 diabetes.

This rearrangement joins TRBV7-3 to TRBJ2-1; 9 nucleotides match TRBD2. Germline trimming cut 5 bases from V and 7 bases from J; bases unmatched to any gene: 9. Germline V gives CDR1 SGHTA, CDR2 FQGTGA. CDR3 length: 15 amino acids. The CDR3 spells CASSLFQRGENEQFF. In DNA, the CDR3 is TGTGCCAGCAGCCTATTCCAGCGGGGGGAAAATGAGCAGTTCTTC.

This clone has only a few counts. This chain uses TRBV4-3 with TRBJ2-5, with a tentative D call TRBD2 (6 bases). The length of the CDR3 is 15 residues. The germline gives CDR1 LGHNA, CDR2 YSLEER. V was trimmed by 0 bases and J by 5 bases, leaving 13 bases between them. The CDR3 reads CASSQDAGRGETQYF. DNA for the CDR3: TGCGCCAGCAGCCAAGATGCCGGACGGGGGGAGACCCAGTACTTC.

The chain employs TRBV7-9 and TRBJ2-7; no reliable D call. The ends were cut back, 4 bases at V and 7 bases at J, with 11 bases in the middle. CDR1 SEHNR and CDR2 FQNEAQ come from the germline V gene (reference sequence). The CDR3 is made up of 12 amino acids. The chain's CDR3 is CASSSLRGEQYF. Here the CDR3 DNA reads TGTGCCAGCAGCTCCCTAAGAGGAGAGCAGTACTTC.

This clone was found a few times. CDR3 in amino acids: CASSVRAGENSPLHF. The CDR3 DNA sequence: TGTGCCAGCAGCGTAAGGGCAGGGGAAAATTCACCCCTCCACTTT. The chain employs TRBV9 and TRBJ1-6; TRBD1 is a possible D gene (6 bases). V lost 1 base and J lost 7, with 12 bases in between. This CDR3 is built from 15 residues. Germline lookup yields CDR1 SGDLS and CDR2 YYNGEE.

The chain is built from TRBV5-8 and TRBJ1-2, with 10 bases that match TRBD1. The CDR3 consists of 14 residues. Looked up from germline, CDR1 is SGHTS and CDR2 is YDEGEE. J was trimmed by 4 bases and V by 5 bases; bases with no gene match: 5. The CDR3 here is CASRGTGEGYGYTF. The CDR3, as DNA: TGTGCCAGCAGAGGGACAGGGGAAGGCTATGGCTACACCTTC.

The chain is built from TRBV10-3 and TRBJ2-1; D perhaps matches TRBD2 (8 bases). CDR3 size: 15 residues. Trimming removed 4 bases from V and 6 bases from J, with 16 bases in between. Germline CDR1 and CDR2: ENHRY and SYGVKD. CDR3 residues: CAISAETGTSNEQFF. DNA for the CDR3: TGTGCCATCAGTGCGGAGACAGGGACTAGCAATGAGCAGTTCTTC.

J is TRBJ2-7 and V is TRBV5-6; 8 nucleotides align to TRBD1. Germline V gives CDR1 SGHDT, CDR2 YYEEEE. The CDR3 has 13 amino acids. The junction had 1 base not matched to a gene; V was cut back by 3 bases and J by 2 bases. The CDR3 sequence is CASSWDRTYEQYF. DNA of the CDR3: TGTGCCAGCAGCTGGGACAGGACCTACGAGCAGTACTTC.

There are a few counts of this clone. The chain is built from TRBV5-4 and TRBJ2-3; the D is unclear. Germline lookup yields CDR1 SGHNT and CDR2 YYREEE (reference sequence). V dropped 4 bases and J dropped 2 bases, with 14 bases sitting between them. The CDR3 spans 15 residues. CDR3 residues: CASSGPGSLTDTQYF. The CDR3 coding sequence is TGTGCCAGCAGCGGTCCGGGTTCTCTCACAGATACGCAGTATTTT.

The CDR3 loop is CASSRQGPEAFF. CDR3 bases: TGTGCCAGCAGTCGACAGGGCCCTGAAGCTTTCTTT. The J gene is TRBJ1-1, the V gene TRBV2; 7 bases are shared with TRBD1. V gave up 5 bases and J gave up 6 bases; unmatched junction bases: 3. Germline CDR1 reads SNHLY; CDR2 reads FYNNEI. The CDR3 consists of 12 residues.

In this sample, this clone turned up a few times. The rearrangement joins TRBV5-8 to TRBJ2-1; 11 bases agree with TRBD2. Germline loops: CDR1 SGHTS, CDR2 YDEGEE. The CDR3 loop spans 17 amino acids. The V gene end was trimmed by 3 bases and the J gene end by 1 base; junction bases not matched to a gene: 6. The DNA of the CDR3 is TGTGCCAGCAGCTCTGCCGGGACTAGCGGTTCCTACAATGAGCAGTTCTTC. It yields the protein CASSSAGTSGSYNEQFF.